This paragraph covers one T cell receptor beta chain sequence. Its target is not known. These data belong to a study of Graves' ophthalmopathy and Graves' hyperthyroidism. Points from the study as a whole: The majority of expanded thyroid clonotypes above 0.001 frequency also occurred in blood.

Other autoimmune disease, uncontrolled infection, pregnancy and lactation led to exclusion. The CDR3 is 13 amino acids. Germline CDR1 reads DFQATT; CDR2 reads SNEGSKA (reference sequence). V dropped 6 bases and J dropped 7; count of bases not matched to a gene: 6. Researchers took RNA transcripts and amplified TCR beta CDR3 regions from them. Scientists carried out first-round RT-PCR using HTBI primers and then a second-round multiplex PCR. TCRdb analysed the multiplex PCR reads with MiXCR anew, one entry per CDR3 protein. The table lists about 210,000 distinct CDR3 sequences, just under 30% of them singletons, with about 9.3% in the top ten.

The source of this sequence is a man aged 50 or older with Graves' ophthalmopathy. This chain uses TRBV20-1 with TRBJ1-6; 7 bases agree with TRBD1. The sequencing sample was made of peripheral blood. In nucleotides, the CDR3 is TGCAGTGCGAGCCCGGGACAGAATTCACCCCTCCACTTT. Translated: CSASPGQNSPLHF.